The next 25 T cell receptor beta chains were all read from a single sample in a study of blood T cell repertoires in COVID-19. Using immunoSEQ multiplex PCR, the repertoire was profiled, and TCRdb retains in-frame clones only, with some absent. The sample carries around 24,000 clones, 90% recorded once. The sample taken for sequencing was peripheral blood. The receptors derive from a man aged 65 to 79 with acute or convalescent COVID-19.

This clone is deemed large. The chain recombines TRBV19 with TRBJ1-2, with D unclear. Trimming stripped 1 base from V and 4 bases from J, with 22 bases between. Germline V gives CDR1 LNHDA, CDR2 SQIVND (reference sequence). The CDR3 contains 18 residues. The CDR3 spells CASSIAFSPDYKFYGYTF. DNA for the CDR3: TGTGCCAGTAGTATAGCATTCTCTCCGGACTACAAATTCTATGGCTACACCTTC.

The chain uses TRBV21-1 and TRBJ2-1; the table's D gene call, TRBD2, was not cross checked with the DNA. TRBV21-1 is designated a pseudogene. This CDR3 has 16 amino acids. CDR3 amino acids: CASSIAGVGVDNEQFF. In nucleotides, the CDR3 is TGTGCCAGCAGCATAGCGGGAGTTGGGGTAGACAATGAGCAGTTCTTC.

CDR3 sequence: CAISNREYGYTF. The CDR3 bases are TGTGCCATCAGTAACAGGGAATACGGCTACACCTTC. The V call is TRBV10-3, the J call TRBJ1-2; a possible D gene is TRBD1 (6 bases). The CDR3 has 12 residues. V was trimmed by 5 bases and J by 8 bases, leaving 12 bases between them. The germline V gene encodes CDR1 ENHRY and CDR2 SYGVKD.

The rearrangement links TRBV19 to TRBJ2-7; maybe TRBD1 (6 bases). Germline V gene lookup returns CDR1 LNHDA and CDR2 SQIVND (reference sequence). The V gene lost 3 bases and the J gene lost 7 bases, with 19 bases spanning the gap. The CDR3 has 15 residues. CDR3 coding DNA: TGTGCCAGTAGTATGGGGGACACCTCCCGTGGGGAGCAGTACTTC. Translation gives CASSMGDTSRGEQYF.

The rearrangement joins TRBV11-2 to TRBJ2-3; 8 bases line up with TRBD2. The CDR3 sequence is 15 residues long. Germline lookup yields CDR1 SGHAT and CDR2 FQNNGV. The V segment lost 2 bases and the J segment 6 bases; nucleotides outside the gene matches: 7. The CDR3 protein is CASSLRSGRGDTQYF. The DNA for the CDR3 is TGTGCCAGCAGCTTAAGGAGCGGGAGAGGGGATACGCAGTATTTT.

The rearrangement joins TRBV7-9 to TRBJ1-1; D is possibly TRBD1 (6 bases). Trimming removed 7 bases from V and 4 bases from J, with 13 bases in between. The length of the CDR3 is 13 residues. Germline V gene sequence: CDR1 SEHNR, CDR2 FQNEAQ (reference sequence). CDR3 region: CASTPQGTTEAFF. Written as DNA, the CDR3 is TGTGCCAGCACCCCCCAGGGGACCACTGAAGCTTTCTTT.

CDR3 amino acids: CASSPQGGEDEQYF. The CDR3, as DNA: TGCGCCAGCAGCCCCCAAGGGGGCGAGGACGAGCAGTACTTC. V usage is TRBV5-1 and J usage is TRBJ2-7; 7 nucleotides match TRBD1. Germline loops: CDR1 SGHRS, CDR2 YFSETQ. This CDR3 is 14 amino acids long. V was clipped by 4 bases and J by 5 bases; unmatched bases: 9.

Only one count was recorded for this clone. J is TRBJ1-2 and V is TRBV6-5; D is unclear. The CDR3 has 13 amino acids. V was clipped by 10 bases and J by 1 base, with 13 bases between them. Germline V lookup: CDR1 MNHEY, CDR2 SVGAGI. CDR3 sequence reads: CAIGELSNYGYTF. The CDR3, as DNA: TGTGCCATTGGGGAGCTGAGTAACTATGGCTACACCTTC.

This clone was detected only a few times. The chain couples TRBV10-3 to TRBJ1-2, with D possibly matching TRBD1 (5 bases). This CDR3 has 13 amino acids. Germline V CDR1 and CDR2: ENHRY, SYGVKD. V was shortened by 5 bases and J by 6 bases, with 13 bases between the two germline ends. CDR3 DNA: TGTGCCATCAGTCAGACAGCTTCTAATGGCTACACCTTC. Residues: CAISQTASNGYTF.

The chain joins TRBV7-2 to TRBJ1-4; 10 bases fit TRBD1. CDR1 and CDR2 (germline): SGHTA, FQGNSA. This CDR3 has 14 residues. The V and J ends lost 5 bases and 5 bases, in that order; junction bases with no gene match: 2. CDR3 protein: CASSLGQGNEKLFF. CDR3 coding DNA: TGTGCCAGCAGCCTGGGACAGGGGAATGAAAAACTGTTTTTT.

This chain uses TRBV2 with TRBJ1-5; D remains unclear. The CDR3 sequence is 14 residues long. Trimming took 9 bases from V and 4 from J, leaving 16 bases between them. CDR1 SNHLY and CDR2 FYNNEI come from the germline V gene. In DNA, the CDR3 is TGTGCCAGGGGCTCTGTGGGAGTAAATCAGCCCCAGCATTTT. Protein product: CARGSVGVNQPQHF.

The genes are TRBV12-3 or TRBV12-4 and TRBJ2-2; D uncertain. There are 13 residues in the CDR3. V gave up 3 bases and J gave up 4 bases, with 6 bases separating them. CDR3 DNA sequence: TGTGCCAGCAGTTTCTTGCGCACCGGGGAGCTGTTTTTT. This sequence encodes CASSFLRTGELFF.

The chain carries TRBV7-9 and TRBJ2-7; 15 nucleotides align to TRBD2. The length of the CDR3 is 18 residues. J was trimmed by 2 bases and V by 5 bases; bases with no gene match: 10. In germline, CDR1 is SEHNR, CDR2 FQNEAQ (reference sequence). For the CDR3, the DNA is TGTGCCAGCAGCCCCAAGGCCGGACTAGCGGGAGGGCCCTACGAGCAGTACTTC. This gives the protein CASSPKAGLAGGPYEQYF.

The V and J genes are TRBV7-2 and TRBJ1-1; 7 bases map to TRBD1. CDR3 length: 14 amino acids. Germline loops: CDR1 SGHTA, CDR2 FQGNSA. V shed 6 bases and J 1 base; nucleotides not matched to a gene: 5. CDR3 in DNA: TGTGCCAGCAGAGGCGACAGGGAGAACACTGAAGCTTTCTTT. Protein sequence: CASRGDRENTEAFF.

The chain recombines TRBV4-2 with TRBJ1-1; D not resolved. The germline V gene encodes CDR1 LGHNA and CDR2 YNFKEQ. V lost 1 base and J lost 6, with 3 bases in between. The CDR3 has 11 residues. CDR3 DNA: TGTGCCAGCAGCCAAGGGCCTGAAGCTTTCTTT. Protein: CASSQGPEAFF.

CDR3 sequence reads: CASSIAASGYYEQYF. For the CDR3, the DNA is TGTGCCAGTAGTATAGCGGCTAGCGGATACTACGAGCAGTACTTC. V is TRBV19 and J is TRBJ2-7; 7 bases map to TRBD2. The ends lost 1 base at V and 3 bases at J; junction bases unmatched: 6. The CDR3 sequence is 15 residues long. Germline CDR1 LNHDA, CDR2 SQIVND (reference sequence). The full variable domain, completed using reference TRBV19 and TRBJ2-7, is DGGITQSPKYLFRKEGQNVTLSCEQNLNHDAMYWYRQDPGQGLRLIYYSQIVNDFQKGDIAEGYSVSREKKESFPLTVTSAQKNPTAFYLCASSIAASGYYEQYFGPGTRLTVT.

The V call is TRBV7-8, the J call TRBJ2-7, with 7 bases that match TRBD2. The V gene's germline CDR1 is SGHVS and CDR2 FQNEAQ. There are 15 residues in the CDR3. The V segment lost 2 bases and the J segment 4 bases; nucleotides outside the gene matches: 8. CDR3 residues: CASSLWASGMYEQYF. CDR3 DNA: TGTGCCAGCAGCTTATGGGCTAGCGGAATGTACGAGCAGTACTTC.

The chain couples TRBV28 to TRBJ2-7; 7 bases match TRBD1. Trimming removed 8 bases from V and 4 bases from J; junction bases left unmatched: 14. There are 15 residues in the CDR3. Germline lookup yields CDR1 MDHEN and CDR2 SYDVKM. As DNA, the CDR3 is TGTGCCAGCGCCGAATGGGGACAGCCAAGTTACGAGCAGTACTTC. Encoded protein: CASAEWGQPSYEQYF.

The chain carries TRBV2 and TRBJ1-5; 9 bases agree with TRBD1. This CDR3 has 15 amino acids. The germline V gene has CDR1 SNHLY and CDR2 FYNNEI. V lost 5 bases to trimming and J lost 2 bases; unmatched junction nucleotides: 4. This CDR3 reads CASSLRTGGNQPQHF. In nucleotides, the CDR3 is TGTGCCAGCAGTCTAAGGACAGGGGGCAATCAGCCCCAGCATTTT.

J is TRBJ1-1 and V is TRBV5-4; 9 positions agree with TRBD1. Unmatched junction bases numbered 4, after V lost 4 bases and J lost 0 bases. The CDR3 spans 15 residues. Per the germline V gene, CDR1 is SGHNT and CDR2 is YYREEE (reference sequence). The CDR3 coding sequence is TGTGCCAGCAGCCAAGACAGGGGGGTGAACACTGAAGCTTTCTTT. Its translation is CASSQDRGVNTEAFF. Looking up the rest from reference TRBV5-4 and TRBJ1-1 gives the full variable domain: ETGVTQSPTHLIKTRGQQVTLRCSSQSGHNTVSWYQQALGQGPQFIFQYYREEENGRGNFPPRFSGLQFPNYSSELNVNALELDDSALYLCASSQDRGVNTEAFFGQGTRLTVV.

This rearrangement joins TRBV29-1 to TRBJ1-5, with TRBD1 matching 7 bases. The CDR3 is made up of 14 amino acids. The V gene end was trimmed by 7 bases and the J gene end by 2 bases; junction bases not matched to a gene: 8. Per germline, CDR1 SQVTM and CDR2 ANQGSEA. Here the CDR3 DNA reads TGCAGCGCGATTTGGGGGACAGGCAATCAGCCCCAGCATTTT. Its translation: CSAIWGTGNQPQHF.

The rearrangement joins TRBV28 to TRBJ1-2; D may be TRBD1 (6 bases). CDR3 length: 13 amino acids. Trimming cost V 4 bases and J 4 bases, with 10 bases left between them. The germline V gene encodes CDR1 MDHEN and CDR2 SYDVKM. CDR3 amino acids: CASSYRVAYGYTF. For the CDR3, the DNA is TGTGCCAGCAGTTACAGGGTGGCCTATGGCTACACCTTC.

This clone has only one observation. The genes are TRBV5-5 and TRBJ1-1; D ambiguous. The CDR3 runs to 11 residues. Looked up from germline, CDR1 is SGHKS and CDR2 is YYEKEE (reference sequence). Trimming stripped 7 bases from V and 1 base from J, with 5 bases between. The CDR3 here is CASHRNTEAFF. Here the CDR3 DNA reads TGTGCCAGCCATAGGAACACTGAAGCTTTCTTT.

In nucleotides, the CDR3 is TGTGCCAGCAGTAGGACAGGGCTGAACACTGAAGCTTTCTTT. It is translated as CASSRTGLNTEAFF. The rearrangement uses TRBV27 and TRBJ1-1; TRBD1 agrees at 8 bases. Germline lookup yields CDR1 MNHEY and CDR2 SMNVEV (reference sequence). CDR3 size: 14 residues. With V trimmed by 5 bases and J by 0 bases, 2 bases remained unmatched.

This clone was found a few times. The V and J genes are TRBV4-3 and TRBJ2-2; 11 bases are a match to TRBD1. V shed 4 bases and J 7 bases; nucleotides not matched to a gene: 17. The CDR3 is made up of 19 amino acids. The germline CDR1 and CDR2 sequences are LGHNA and YSLEER. The CDR3 nucleotides read TGCGCCAGCAGCCCAGGGACAGGGGGACCTCCTCACGTCTACGGGGAGCTGTTTTTT. Amino acids: CASSPGTGGPPHVYGELFF.